The clone carrying this T cell receptor (beta chain) was counted a single time. Its antigen is not known. Runs used v3.0 of the immunoSEQ assay and were done at survey level. Generated by immunoSEQ multiplex PCR, the TCRdb table keeps only in-frame clones and is missing some. This table has tens of thousands of clones, roughly nine tenths appearing once. The data originate from a study of long-term antiretroviral therapy in people with HIV. Study in general: The earliest samples predate the 2015 immediate-ART recommendation by about a decade. General observations from the study: Possibly under older ART regimens, blood was drawn between 2004 and 2017. Following ART, diversity rose but still fell short of transplant donor controls.

Every single participant having HIV got treatment inside the United States. The CDR3 consists of 16 residues. Germline values: CDR1 SGHAT, CDR2 FQNNGV. The V gene lost 4 bases and the J gene lost 4 bases, with 19 bases spanning the gap. The sample in question was unsorted PBMCs, obtained 3.1 years after starting antiretroviral therapy. The V call is TRBV11-2, the J call TRBJ2-5; tentative D call: TRBD1 (6 bases). This TCR derives from a man aged 18 to 35 with HIV. The CDR3 coding sequence is TGTGCCAGCAGCTCGGATGAGGGGGTAGGAAGAGAGACCCAGTACTTC. Amino acids: CASSSDEGVGRETQYF.